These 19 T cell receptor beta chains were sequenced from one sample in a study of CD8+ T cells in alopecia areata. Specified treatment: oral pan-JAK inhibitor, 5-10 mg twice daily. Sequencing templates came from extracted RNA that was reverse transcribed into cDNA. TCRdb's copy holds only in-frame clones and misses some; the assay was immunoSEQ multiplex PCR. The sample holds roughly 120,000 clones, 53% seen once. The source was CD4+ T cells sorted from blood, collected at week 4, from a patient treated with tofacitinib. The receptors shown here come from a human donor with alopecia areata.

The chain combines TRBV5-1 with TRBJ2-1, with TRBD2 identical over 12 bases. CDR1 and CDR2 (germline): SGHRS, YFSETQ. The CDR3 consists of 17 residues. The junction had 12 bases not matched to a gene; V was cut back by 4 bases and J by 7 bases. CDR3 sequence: CASSASSSGGARNEQFF. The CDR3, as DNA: TGCGCCAGCAGCGCCTCCTCTAGCGGGGGGGCAAGGAATGAGCAGTTCTTC.

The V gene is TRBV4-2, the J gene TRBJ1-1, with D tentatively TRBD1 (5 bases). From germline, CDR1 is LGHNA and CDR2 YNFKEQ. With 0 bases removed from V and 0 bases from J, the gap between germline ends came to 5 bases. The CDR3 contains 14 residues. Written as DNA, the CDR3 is TGTGCCAGCAGCCAAGAGGGGGTGAACACTGAAGCTTTCTTT. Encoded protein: CASSQEGVNTEAFF.

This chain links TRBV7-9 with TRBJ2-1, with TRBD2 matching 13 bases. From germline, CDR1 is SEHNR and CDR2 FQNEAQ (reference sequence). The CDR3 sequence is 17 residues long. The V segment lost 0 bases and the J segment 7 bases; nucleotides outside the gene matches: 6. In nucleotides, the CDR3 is TGTGCCAGCAGCTTAGCACTAGCGGGAGGGCAACAAAATGAGCAGTTCTTC. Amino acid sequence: CASSLALAGGQQNEQFF.

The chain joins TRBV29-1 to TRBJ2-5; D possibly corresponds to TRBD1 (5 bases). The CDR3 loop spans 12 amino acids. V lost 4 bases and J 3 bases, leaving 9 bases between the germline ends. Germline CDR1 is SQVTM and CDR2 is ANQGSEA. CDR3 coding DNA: TGCAGCGTTGTCGACAGTAAAGAGACCCAGTACTTC. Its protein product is CSVVDSKETQYF.

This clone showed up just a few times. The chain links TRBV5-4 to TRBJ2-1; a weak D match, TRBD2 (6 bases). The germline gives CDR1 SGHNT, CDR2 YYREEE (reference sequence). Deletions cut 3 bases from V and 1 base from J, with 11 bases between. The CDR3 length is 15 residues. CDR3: CASSSPSASYNEQFF. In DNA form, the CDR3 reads TGTGCCAGCAGCTCTCCTAGCGCTTCCTACAATGAGCAGTTCTTC.

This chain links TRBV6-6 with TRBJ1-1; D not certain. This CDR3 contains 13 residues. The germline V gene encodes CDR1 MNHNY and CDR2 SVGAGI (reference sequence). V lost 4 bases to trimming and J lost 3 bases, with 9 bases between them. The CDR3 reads CASSSATYTEAFF. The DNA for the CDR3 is TGTGCCAGCAGTTCAGCTACTTACACTGAAGCTTTCTTT.

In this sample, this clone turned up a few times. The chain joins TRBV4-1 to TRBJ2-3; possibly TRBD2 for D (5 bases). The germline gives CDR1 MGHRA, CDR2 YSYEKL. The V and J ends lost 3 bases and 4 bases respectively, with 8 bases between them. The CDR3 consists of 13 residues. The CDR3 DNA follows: TGCGCCAGCAGCCACCCCGGGGCAGATACGCAGTATTTT. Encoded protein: CASSHPGADTQYF.

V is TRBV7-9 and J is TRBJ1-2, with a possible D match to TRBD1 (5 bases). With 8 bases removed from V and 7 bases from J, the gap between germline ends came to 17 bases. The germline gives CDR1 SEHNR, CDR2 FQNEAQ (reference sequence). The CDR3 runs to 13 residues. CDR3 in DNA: TGTGCCAGCGAACCCCGAGACAGAGTTGGCTACACCTTC. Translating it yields CASEPRDRVGYTF.

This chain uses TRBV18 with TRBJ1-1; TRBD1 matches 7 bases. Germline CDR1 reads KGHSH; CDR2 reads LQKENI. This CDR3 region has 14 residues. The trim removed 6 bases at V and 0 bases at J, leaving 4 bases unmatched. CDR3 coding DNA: TGTGCCAGCTCGGGACAGTCCCTGAACACTGAAGCTTTCTTT. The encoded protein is CASSGQSLNTEAFF.

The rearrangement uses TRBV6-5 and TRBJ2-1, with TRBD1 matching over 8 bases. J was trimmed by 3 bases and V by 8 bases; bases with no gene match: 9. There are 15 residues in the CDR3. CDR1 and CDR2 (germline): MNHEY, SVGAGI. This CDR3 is CASGPGQAIYNEQFF. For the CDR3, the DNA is TGTGCCAGCGGGCCGGGACAGGCCATCTACAATGAGCAGTTCTTC.

CDR3 sequence reads: CASSGGRYQPQHF. CDR3 coding DNA: TGTGCCAGTAGTGGGGGAAGATATCAGCCCCAGCATTTT. V and J are TRBV30 and TRBJ1-5; D may be TRBD1 (5 bases). Germline V gene data show CDR1 as GTSNPN and CDR2 as SVGIG (reference sequence). Trimming took 8 bases from V and 5 from J, leaving 16 bases between them. The CDR3 runs 13 residues. Drawing the rest from reference TRBV30 and TRBJ1-5, the complete variable domain is SQTIHQWPATLVQPVGSPLSLECTVEGTSNPNLYWYRQAAGRGLQLLFYSVGIGQISSEVPQNLSASRPQDRQFILSSKKLLLSDSGFYLCASSGGRYQPQHFGDGTRLSIL.

The DNA for the CDR3 is TGCAGCGTTGCTGGTCGGGCTATGAGGGGCATTCAGTACTTC. Encoded protein: CSVAGRAMRGIQYF. The V and J genes are TRBV29-1 and TRBJ2-4, with D perhaps given as TRBD1 or TRBD2 (5 bases each). The V and J ends lost 4 bases and 9 bases respectively, with 19 bases between them. The germline V gene has CDR1 SQVTM and CDR2 ANQGSEA. CDR3 length: 14 amino acids.

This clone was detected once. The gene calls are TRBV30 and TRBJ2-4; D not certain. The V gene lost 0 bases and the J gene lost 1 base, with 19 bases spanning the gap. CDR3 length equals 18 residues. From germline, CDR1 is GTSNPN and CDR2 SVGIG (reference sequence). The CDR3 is CAWSVGSRASVAKNIQYF. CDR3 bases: TGTGCCTGGAGTGTCGGCAGTAGGGCTTCGGTGGCCAAAAACATTCAGTACTTC.

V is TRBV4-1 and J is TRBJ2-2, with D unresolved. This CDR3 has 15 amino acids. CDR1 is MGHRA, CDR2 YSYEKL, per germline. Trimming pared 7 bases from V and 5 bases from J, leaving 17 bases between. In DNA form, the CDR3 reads TGCGCCAGCACTCGCGGTGACGGCCGTACCGGGGAGCTGTTTTTT. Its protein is CASTRGDGRTGELFF.

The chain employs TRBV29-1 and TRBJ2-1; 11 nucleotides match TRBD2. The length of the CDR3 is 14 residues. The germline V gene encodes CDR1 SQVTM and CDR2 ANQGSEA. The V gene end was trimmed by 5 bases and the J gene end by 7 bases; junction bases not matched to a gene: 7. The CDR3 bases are TGCAGCGTTCCTAGACTAGCGGGAACTAATGAGCAGTTCTTC. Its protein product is CSVPRLAGTNEQFF.

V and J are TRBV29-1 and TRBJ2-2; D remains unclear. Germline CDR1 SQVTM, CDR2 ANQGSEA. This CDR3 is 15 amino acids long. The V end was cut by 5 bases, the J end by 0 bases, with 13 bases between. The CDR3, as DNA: TGCAGCGTTAATCCCGGCTACTCGAACACCGGGGAGCTGTTTTTT. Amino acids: CSVNPGYSNTGELFF.

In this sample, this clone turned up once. CDR3 in DNA: TGCGCCAGCAGCCTGACAGGGGCGGACACCGGGGAGCTGTTTTTT. It specifies CASSLTGADTGELFF. V usage is TRBV5-1 and J usage is TRBJ2-2, with 8 bases matching TRBD1. This CDR3 region has 15 residues. J lost 3 bases, V lost 4 bases, and 5 bases had no gene match. Germline-derived CDR1 and CDR2 are SGHRS and YFSETQ.

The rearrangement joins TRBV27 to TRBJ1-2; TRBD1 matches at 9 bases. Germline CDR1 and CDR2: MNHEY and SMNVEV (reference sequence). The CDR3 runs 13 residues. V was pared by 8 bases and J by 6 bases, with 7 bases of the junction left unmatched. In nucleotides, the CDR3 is TGTGCCAGCCGTCGGGACAGGGTCCATGGCTACACCTTC. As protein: CASRRDRVHGYTF.

The CDR3 DNA follows: TGTGCCAGTAGTGTCGCACGGCCGCCCGTGAACACTGAAGCTTTCTTT. Encoded protein: CASSVARPPVNTEAFF. The J gene is TRBJ1-1, the V gene TRBV19; D remains unclear. This CDR3 is 16 amino acids long. The germline V gene encodes CDR1 LNHDA and CDR2 SQIVND (reference sequence). The V and J ends lost 5 bases and 0 bases respectively, with 16 bases between them.